Each of the 12 T cell receptor beta chains below was sequenced from the same sample in a study of cytomegalovirus exposure and HLA in healthy donors (dated by TCRdb to about 2017). Libraries were prepared through the immunoSEQ multiplex PCR assay. For the multiplex PCR, a mixture combining 60 forward primers for TCR Vbeta segments and 13 reverse primers for TCR Jbeta segments was used. TCRdb carries this immuneACCESS record with in-frame sequences only. Its versions omit some clonotypes, under half of them owing to an unresolved V gene in the studies checked, with the rest unexplained. This sample has approximately 140,000 clones in its table, and more than 80% of those were observed once. Less than 6.5% of the sample is in the top ten clones. The sequenced sample was PBMCs. The receptors derive from a woman between 40 and 55 years old in good health and CMV-seropositive.

CDR3 in DNA: TGTGCCATCAGTGGGACTAGCGGGACTGATACGCAGTATTTT. Its protein is CAISGTSGTDTQYF. The V and J genes are TRBV10-3 and TRBJ2-3, with TRBD2 matching over 12 bases. With V trimmed by 4 bases and J by 6 bases, 2 bases remained unmatched. The germline gives CDR1 ENHRY, CDR2 SYGVKD. This CDR3 has 14 residues.

This sequence joins TRBV5-1 and TRBJ2-7, with D possibly being TRBD1 (6 bases). This CDR3 spans 15 amino acids. Trimming left V 4 bases short and J 5 bases short, with 19 bases between. The germline V gene encodes CDR1 SGHRS and CDR2 YFSETQ. In nucleotides, the CDR3 is TGCGCCAGCAGCCGCGGACAGACCAACGGCCACGAGCAGTACTTC. Translated: CASSRGQTNGHEQYF.

This rearrangement joins TRBV28 to TRBJ1-2; the D is unclear. The CDR3 consists of 12 residues. Germline V gives CDR1 MDHEN, CDR2 SYDVKM. Between the trimmed V and J ends, which lost 1 base and 3 bases, there was a span of 3 bases. The CDR3 DNA sequence: TGTGCCAGCAGTTTATCGGACTATGGCTACACCTTC. Translated: CASSLSDYGYTF.

This chain links TRBV5-4 with TRBJ1-3; D perhaps matches TRBD1 (5 bases). Germline V gene lookup returns CDR1 SGHNT and CDR2 YYREEE (reference sequence). Between the trimmed V and J ends, which lost 0 bases and 4 bases, there was a span of 11 bases. The CDR3 is made up of 15 amino acids. Here the CDR3 reads CASSLAAGPGNTIYF. CDR3 DNA sequence: TGTGCCAGCAGCTTGGCAGCGGGGCCCGGAAACACCATATATTTT.

Comment on this clone: A read error may account for a junction end that differs from germline. The chain employs TRBV7-7 and TRBJ2-5, with D perhaps matching TRBD1 (6 bases). The CDR3 is 15 amino acids. CDR1 is SSHAT, CDR2 FNYEAQ, per germline (reference sequence). CDR3: CASSPYPGDGETQYF. The CDR3 nucleotides read TGTGCTAGCAGCCCATATCCAGGGGATGGAGAGACCCAGTACTTC.

The CDR3 sequence is CARPDPPGGGYNQPQHF. The CDR3 coding sequence is TGTGCCAGGCCCGATCCCCCGGGGGGAGGGTACAATCAGCCCCAGCATTTT. The J gene is TRBJ1-5, the V gene TRBV19; perhaps TRBD1 as D (5 bases). The germline CDR1 and CDR2 sequences are LNHDA and SQIVND (reference sequence). The CDR3 length is 17 residues. Trimming took off 9 bases at V and 3 bases at J, with 24 bases between the two ends.

The rearrangement joins TRBV27 to TRBJ1-2; D remains unclear. V lost 8 bases and J lost 4, with 14 bases in between. Looked up from germline, CDR1 is MNHEY and CDR2 is SMNVEV (reference sequence). The CDR3 has 13 amino acids. CDR3 DNA: TGTGCCAGCGCCACCGGGATGGGCTATGGCTACACCTTC. Its protein is CASATGMGYGYTF.

The chain recombines TRBV19 with TRBJ1-1; TRBD1 matches 8 bases. After removal of 7 bases from V and 8 bases from J, the junction contained 9 bases not matched to a gene. Germline V gene sequence: CDR1 LNHDA, CDR2 SQIVND (reference sequence). This CDR3 is built from 13 residues. The DNA of the CDR3 is TGTGCCAGTATCAAGTCCGGGACAGGAGAAGCTTTCTTT. This sequence encodes CASIKSGTGEAFF.

The DNA for the CDR3 is TGTGCCAGTGCCTCCGGGACTACCTACGAGCAGTACTTC. Amino acid sequence: CASASGTTYEQYF. This chain joins TRBV19 and TRBJ2-7, with 7 nucleotides matching TRBD2. The CDR3 spans 13 residues. Germline V lookup: CDR1 LNHDA, CDR2 SQIVND (reference sequence). V dropped 8 bases and J dropped 2; count of bases not matched to a gene: 6.

The chain combines TRBV7-9 with TRBJ2-1, with 12 bases matching TRBD1. This CDR3 is built from 18 residues. CDR1 SEHNR and CDR2 FQNEAQ come from the germline V gene (reference sequence). The V and J ends lost 5 bases and 9 bases, in that order; junction bases with no gene match: 17. CDR3 sequence (DNA): TGTGCCAGCAGCCCCATCCGGACCCGGGACAGGGGGCCAAGTGAGCAGTTCTTC. Encoded protein: CASSPIRTRDRGPSEQFF. The full variable domain, in which reference TRBV7-9 and TRBJ2-1 provide the parts outside the CDR3, is DTGVSQNPRHKITKRGQNVTFRCDPISEHNRLYWYRQTLGQGPEFLTYFQNEAQLEKSRLLSDRFSAERPKGSFSTLEIQRTEQGDSAMYLCASSPIRTRDRGPSEQFFGPGTRLTVL.

This rearrangement joins TRBV15 to TRBJ1-1; the match to TRBD1 covers 7 bases. The CDR3 sequence is 13 residues long. CDR1 and CDR2 from the germline V gene are LNHNV and YYDKDF (reference sequence). V lost 2 bases, J lost 5 bases, and 2 bases stayed unmatched. The CDR3 DNA sequence: TGTGCCACCAGCAGACAGGGGGATACTGAAGCTTTCTTT. This gives the protein CATSRQGDTEAFF.

The gene calls are TRBV7-2 and TRBJ2-5, with TRBD1 identical over 8 bases. In germline, CDR1 is SGHTA, CDR2 FQGNSA. The CDR3 covers 13 residues. After removal of 5 bases from V and 6 bases from J, the junction contained 5 bases not matched to a gene. CDR3 sequence: CASSPDRGKTQYF. The CDR3 DNA reads as TGTGCCAGCAGCCCAGACAGGGGTAAGACCCAGTACTTC.